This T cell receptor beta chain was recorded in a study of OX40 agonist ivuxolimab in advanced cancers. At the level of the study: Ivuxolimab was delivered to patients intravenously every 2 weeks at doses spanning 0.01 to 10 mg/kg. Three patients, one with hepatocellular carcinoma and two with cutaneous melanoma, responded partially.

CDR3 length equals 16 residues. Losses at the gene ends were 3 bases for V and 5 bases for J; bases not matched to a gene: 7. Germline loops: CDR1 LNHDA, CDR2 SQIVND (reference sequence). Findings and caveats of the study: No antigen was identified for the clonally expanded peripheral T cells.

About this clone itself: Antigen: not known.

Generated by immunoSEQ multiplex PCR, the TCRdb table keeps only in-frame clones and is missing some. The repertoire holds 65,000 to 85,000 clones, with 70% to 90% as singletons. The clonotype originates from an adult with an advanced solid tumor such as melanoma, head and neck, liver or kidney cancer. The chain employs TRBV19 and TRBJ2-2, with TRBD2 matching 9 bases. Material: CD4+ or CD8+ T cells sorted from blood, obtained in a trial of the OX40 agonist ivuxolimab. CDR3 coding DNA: TGTGCCAGTAGTATTCGGCTAGCGGGGAAGACCGGGGAGCTGTTTTTT. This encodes CASSIRLAGKTGELFF.